This TCR beta chain is from a study of T cell clonotyping in hematopoietic cell transplantation. Note on this clone: Its specificity is not known.

The CDR3 totals 13 residues. Trimming took 6 bases from V and 4 from J; bases not matched to a gene: 3. Germline CDR1 is LNHDA and CDR2 is SQIVND (reference sequence). Assay used: immunoSEQ multiplex PCR; TCRdb lists only in-frame clones, some missing. The sample records under 10,000 clones, roughly 76% being singletons. Findings of the study overall: Broader posttransplant TCR repertoire diversity was predicted by graft donor and pretransplant recipient Inverse Simpson Index values. At the given depth, recipient repertoires were over 95% de novo clonotypes. Recipient TCR diversity dropped after transplant; expanded clonotypes rose from day 30 to 180. CD4 and CD8 repertoire contributions could not be separated without sorting.

This rearrangement joins TRBV19 to TRBJ2-3; TRBD1 agrees at 8 bases. This TCR was recovered from a female patient in her 50s who had an allogeneic stem cell transplant from an unrelated donor, so the T cells may come from the graft donor. Some clones in this sample may be carry-over from other donors' samples. This specimen consisted of peripheral blood mononuclear cells, obtained 180 days after allogeneic stem cell transplant. Here the CDR3 DNA reads TGTGCCAGTAGAGACAGGGGTTCAGATACGCAGTATTTT. Translated, it gives CASRDRGSDTQYF. The full variable domain, with the rest looked up from reference TRBV19 and TRBJ2-3, is DGGITQSPKYLFRKEGQNVTLSCEQNLNHDAMYWYRQDPGQGLRLIYYSQIVNDFQKGDIAEGYSVSREKKESFPLTVTSAQKNPTAFYLCASRDRGSDTQYFGPGTRLTVL.